A selection of T cell receptor beta chains follows, all from one sample in a study of blood T cell repertoires in COVID-19. Clones were read by immunoSEQ multiplex PCR, and TCRdb kept only the in-frame ones, dropping some. The profile shows 400,000 to 550,000 clones, 87% of them singletons. Sequencing was performed on PBMCs or T cells enriched from blood (not recorded which). The receptors come from a woman between 18 and 29 years old with acute COVID-19. CDR3s include the opening cysteine and the closing phenylalanine or tryptophan. The order of the fields is V gene, J gene, CDR3 protein.

v_call: TRBV7-8; j_call: TRBJ1-4; cdr3_aa: CASSLGRGEKLFF
v_call: TRBV11-2; j_call: TRBJ2-7; cdr3_aa: CASSPRNGYEQYF
v_call: TRBV5-1; j_call: TRBJ2-7; cdr3_aa: CASSLVRGDAYEQYF
v_call: TRBV7-2; j_call: TRBJ1-2; cdr3_aa: CASSKSVGSGGGRNYGYTF
v_call: TRBV11-3; j_call: TRBJ2-7; cdr3_aa: CASSLGAGGQTHEQYF
v_call: TRBV7-3; j_call: TRBJ2-1; cdr3_aa: CASRTGARSTEQFF
v_call: TRBV2; j_call: TRBJ1-1; cdr3_aa: CASSSGYGDTEAFF
v_call: TRBV4-2; j_call: TRBJ2-7; cdr3_aa: CASSHRGTGVDEQYF
v_call: TRBV7-9; j_call: TRBJ2-7; cdr3_aa: CASSMGAGPTYEQYF
v_call: TRBV6-5; j_call: TRBJ1-2; cdr3_aa: CASTQTGADNYGYTF
v_call: TRBV7-2; j_call: TRBJ2-5; cdr3_aa: CASSRTSGHQETQYF
v_call: TRBV7-2; j_call: TRBJ2-5; cdr3_aa: CASRTSGIVEETQYF
v_call: TRBV9; j_call: TRBJ2-7; cdr3_aa: CASSVASVSYEQYF
v_call: TRBV5-4; j_call: TRBJ2-6; cdr3_aa: CASSATAGANVLTF
v_call: TRBV5-1; j_call: TRBJ2-7; cdr3_aa: CASSLVGQEFPYEQYF
v_call: TRBV18; j_call: TRBJ2-7; cdr3_aa: CASSPMGLSPYEQYF
v_call: TRBV9; j_call: TRBJ2-3; cdr3_aa: CASSTRDRLPDTQYF
v_call: TRBV6-6; j_call: TRBJ2-5; cdr3_aa: CASSYSLAGGPETQYF
v_call: TRBV12-3/TRBV12-4; j_call: TRBJ1-4; cdr3_aa: CASTPGSNEKLFF
v_call: TRBV2; j_call: TRBJ2-1; cdr3_aa: CASNSGAGLAELFDSYNEQFF
v_call: TRBV4-1; j_call: TRBJ1-2; cdr3_aa: CASSQESPVSGYTF
v_call: TRBV4-1; j_call: TRBJ2-4; cdr3_aa: CASSLPGTSGGPSGDIQYF
v_call: TRBV9; j_call: TRBJ2-3; cdr3_aa: CASSASGKPTSTDTQYF
v_call: TRBV5-1; j_call: TRBJ2-3; cdr3_aa: CASSLVLSTDTQYF
v_call: TRBV6-1; j_call: TRBJ2-7; cdr3_aa: CASSDLGQGSYYEQYF
v_call: TRBV7-9; j_call: TRBJ1-4; cdr3_aa: CASSGGGGQLNEKLFF
v_call: TRBV18; j_call: TRBJ2-1; cdr3_aa: CASSKTDYNEQFF